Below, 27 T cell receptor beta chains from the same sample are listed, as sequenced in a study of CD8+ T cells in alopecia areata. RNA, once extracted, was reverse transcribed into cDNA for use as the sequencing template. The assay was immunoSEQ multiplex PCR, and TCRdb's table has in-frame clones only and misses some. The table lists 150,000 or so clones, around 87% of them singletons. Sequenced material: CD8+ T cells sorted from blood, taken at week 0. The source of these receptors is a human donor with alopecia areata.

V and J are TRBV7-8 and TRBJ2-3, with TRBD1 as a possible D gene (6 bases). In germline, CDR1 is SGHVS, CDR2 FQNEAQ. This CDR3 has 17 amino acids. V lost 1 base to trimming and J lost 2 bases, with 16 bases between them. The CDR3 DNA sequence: TGTGCCAGCAGCTTAGGAGCAGGGGTTTCTCCCACAGATACGCAGTATTTT. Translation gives CASSLGAGVSPTDTQYF.

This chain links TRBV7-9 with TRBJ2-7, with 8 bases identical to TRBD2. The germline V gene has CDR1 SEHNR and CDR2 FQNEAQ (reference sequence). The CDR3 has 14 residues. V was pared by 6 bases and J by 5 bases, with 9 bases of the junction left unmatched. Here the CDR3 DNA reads TGTGCCAGCAGGCCGGGGAGCGGGAGTGACGAGCAGTACTTC. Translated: CASRPGSGSDEQYF.

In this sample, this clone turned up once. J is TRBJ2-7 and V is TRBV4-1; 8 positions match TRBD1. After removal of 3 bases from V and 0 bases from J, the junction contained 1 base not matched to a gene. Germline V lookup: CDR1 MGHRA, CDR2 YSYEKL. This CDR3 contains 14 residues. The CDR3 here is CASSQGQASYEQYF. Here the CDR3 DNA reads TGCGCCAGCAGCCAGGGACAGGCCTCCTACGAGCAGTACTTC.

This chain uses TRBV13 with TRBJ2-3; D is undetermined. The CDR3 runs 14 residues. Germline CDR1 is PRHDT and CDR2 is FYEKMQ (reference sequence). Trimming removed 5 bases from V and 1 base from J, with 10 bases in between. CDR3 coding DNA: TGTGCCAGCAGCGTAGAAGGCGGCACAGATACGCAGTATTTT. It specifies CASSVEGGTDTQYF.

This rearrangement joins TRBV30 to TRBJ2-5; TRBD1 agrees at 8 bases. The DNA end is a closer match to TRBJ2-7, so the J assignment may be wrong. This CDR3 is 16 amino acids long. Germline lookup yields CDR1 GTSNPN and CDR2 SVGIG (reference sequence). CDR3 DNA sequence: TGTGCCTGGAGTGTAGGCGAGGAGGACAGGGTCGACGAGCAGTACTTC. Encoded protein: CAWSVGEEDRVDEQYF.

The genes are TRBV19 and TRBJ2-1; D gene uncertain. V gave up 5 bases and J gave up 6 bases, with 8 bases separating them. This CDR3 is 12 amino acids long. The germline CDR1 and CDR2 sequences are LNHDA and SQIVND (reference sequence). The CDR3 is CASSVQSNEQFF. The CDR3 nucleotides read TGTGCCAGTAGTGTACAGAGCAATGAGCAGTTCTTC.

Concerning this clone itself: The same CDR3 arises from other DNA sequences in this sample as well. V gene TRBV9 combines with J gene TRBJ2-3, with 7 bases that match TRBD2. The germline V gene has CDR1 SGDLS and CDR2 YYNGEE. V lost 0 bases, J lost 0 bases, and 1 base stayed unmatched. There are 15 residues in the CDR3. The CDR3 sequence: CASSVGGGSTDTQYF. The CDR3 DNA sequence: TGTGCCAGCAGCGTAGGGGGAGGGAGCACAGATACGCAGTATTTT.

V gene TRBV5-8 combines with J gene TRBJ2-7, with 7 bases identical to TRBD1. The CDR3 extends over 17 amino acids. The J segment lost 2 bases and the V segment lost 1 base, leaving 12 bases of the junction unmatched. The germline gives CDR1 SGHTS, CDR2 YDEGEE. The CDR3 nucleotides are TGTGCCAGCAGCTTGAAACAAGACAGGGAAGTTCCCTACGAGCAGTACTTC. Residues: CASSLKQDREVPYEQYF.

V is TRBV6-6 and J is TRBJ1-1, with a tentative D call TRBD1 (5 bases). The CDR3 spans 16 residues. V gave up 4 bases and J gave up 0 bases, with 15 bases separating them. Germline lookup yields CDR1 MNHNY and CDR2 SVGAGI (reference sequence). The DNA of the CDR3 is TGTGCCAGCAGTTTGGTCCCAGGGACGATGAACACTGAAGCTTTCTTT. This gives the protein CASSLVPGTMNTEAFF.

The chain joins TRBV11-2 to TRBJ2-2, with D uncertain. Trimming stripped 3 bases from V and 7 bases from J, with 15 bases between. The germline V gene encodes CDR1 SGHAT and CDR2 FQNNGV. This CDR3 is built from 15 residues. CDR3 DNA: TGTGCCAGCAGCTTGGGTAATTCGAAGATCGGGGAGCTGTTTTTT. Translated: CASSLGNSKIGELFF.

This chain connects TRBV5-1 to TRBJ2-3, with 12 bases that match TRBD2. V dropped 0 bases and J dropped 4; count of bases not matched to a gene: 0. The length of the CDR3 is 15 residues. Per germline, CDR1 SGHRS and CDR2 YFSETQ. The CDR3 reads CASSLGTSGADTQYF. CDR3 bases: TGCGCCAGCAGCTTGGGGACTAGCGGGGCAGATACGCAGTATTTT.

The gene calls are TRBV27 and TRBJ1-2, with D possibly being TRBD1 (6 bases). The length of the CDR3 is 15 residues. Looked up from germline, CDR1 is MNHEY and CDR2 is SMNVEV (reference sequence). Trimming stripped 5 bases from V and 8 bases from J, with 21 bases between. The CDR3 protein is CASSPRTERLWGYTF. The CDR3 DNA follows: TGTGCCAGCAGTCCCCGGACAGAACGACTTTGGGGCTACACCTTC.

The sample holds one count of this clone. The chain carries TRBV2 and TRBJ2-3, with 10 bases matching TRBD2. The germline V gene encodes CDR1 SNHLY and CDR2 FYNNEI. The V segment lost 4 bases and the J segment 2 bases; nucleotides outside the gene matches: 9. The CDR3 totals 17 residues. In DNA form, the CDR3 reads TGTGCCAGCAGTGCCGACGTAGCGGGGGGTTTCACAGATACGCAGTATTTT. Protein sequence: CASSADVAGGFTDTQYF.

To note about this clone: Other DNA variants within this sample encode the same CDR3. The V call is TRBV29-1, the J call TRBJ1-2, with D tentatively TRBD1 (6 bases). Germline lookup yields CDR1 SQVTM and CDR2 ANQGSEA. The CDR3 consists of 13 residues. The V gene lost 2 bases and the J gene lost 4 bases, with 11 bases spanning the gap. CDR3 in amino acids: CSVEPGASYGYTF. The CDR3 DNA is TGCAGCGTTGAACCAGGGGCTAGCTATGGCTACACCTTC.

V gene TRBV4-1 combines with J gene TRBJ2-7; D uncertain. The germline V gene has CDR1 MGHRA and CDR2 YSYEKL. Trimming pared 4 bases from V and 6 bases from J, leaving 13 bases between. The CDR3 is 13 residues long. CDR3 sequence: CASSPAQGFEQYF. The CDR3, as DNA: TGCGCCAGCAGCCCCGCTCAAGGTTTCGAGCAGTACTTC.

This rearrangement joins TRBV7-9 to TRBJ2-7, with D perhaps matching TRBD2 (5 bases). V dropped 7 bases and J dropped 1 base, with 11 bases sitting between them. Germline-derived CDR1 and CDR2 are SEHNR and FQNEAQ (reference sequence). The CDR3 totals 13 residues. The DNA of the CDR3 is TGTGCCAGCACCTCGGGAAAATCCTACGAGCAGTACTTC. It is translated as CASTSGKSYEQYF. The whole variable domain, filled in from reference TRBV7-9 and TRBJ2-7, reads DTGVSQNPRHKITKRGQNVTFRCDPISEHNRLYWYRQTLGQGPEFLTYFQNEAQLEKSRLLSDRFSAERPKGSFSTLEIQRTEQGDSAMYLCASTSGKSYEQYFGPGTRLTVT.

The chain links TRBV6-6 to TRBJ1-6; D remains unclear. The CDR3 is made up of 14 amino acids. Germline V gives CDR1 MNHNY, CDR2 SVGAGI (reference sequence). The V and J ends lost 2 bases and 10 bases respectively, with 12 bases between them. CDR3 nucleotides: TGTGCCAGCAGTTACGGGAGGAGTGGGTCACCCCTCCACTTT. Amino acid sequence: CASSYGRSGSPLHF.

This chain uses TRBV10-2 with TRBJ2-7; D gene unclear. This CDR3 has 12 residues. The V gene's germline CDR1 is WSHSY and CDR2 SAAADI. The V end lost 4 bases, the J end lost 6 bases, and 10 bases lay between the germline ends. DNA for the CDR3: TGCGCCAGCAGTGTTGGTACTGCCGAGCAGTACTTC. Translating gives CASSVGTAEQYF.

The CDR3, as DNA: TGTGCCAGTAGTATGGCTGGCTACGAGCAGTACTTC. Its translation is CASSMAGYEQYF. The chain couples TRBV19 to TRBJ2-7; D uncertain. V was shortened by 3 bases and J by 3 bases, with 6 bases between the two germline ends. CDR3 length equals 12 residues. Germline CDR1 LNHDA, CDR2 SQIVND (reference sequence).

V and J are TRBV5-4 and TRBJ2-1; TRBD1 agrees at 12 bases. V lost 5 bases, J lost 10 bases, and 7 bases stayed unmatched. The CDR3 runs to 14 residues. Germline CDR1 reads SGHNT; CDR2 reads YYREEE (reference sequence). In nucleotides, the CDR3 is TGTGCCAGCAGTCGGGACAGGGGGCACCTGGAGCAGTTCTTC. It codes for CASSRDRGHLEQFF. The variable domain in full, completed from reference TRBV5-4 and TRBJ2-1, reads ETGVTQSPTHLIKTRGQQVTLRCSSQSGHNTVSWYQQALGQGPQFIFQYYREEENGRGNFPPRFSGLQFPNYSSELNVNALELDDSALYLCASSRDRGHLEQFFGPGTRLTVL.

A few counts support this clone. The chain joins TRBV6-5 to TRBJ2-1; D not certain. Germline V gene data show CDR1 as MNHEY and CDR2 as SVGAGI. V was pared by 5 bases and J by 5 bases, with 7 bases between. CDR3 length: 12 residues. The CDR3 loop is CASSPSNNEQFF. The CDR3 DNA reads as TGTGCCAGCAGTCCGAGTAACAATGAGCAGTTCTTC.

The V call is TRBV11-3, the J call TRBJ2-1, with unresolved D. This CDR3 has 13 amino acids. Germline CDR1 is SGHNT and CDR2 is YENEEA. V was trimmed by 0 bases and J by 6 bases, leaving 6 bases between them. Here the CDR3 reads CASSLELGNEQFF. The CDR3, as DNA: TGTGCCAGCAGCTTAGAACTGGGCAATGAGCAGTTCTTC.

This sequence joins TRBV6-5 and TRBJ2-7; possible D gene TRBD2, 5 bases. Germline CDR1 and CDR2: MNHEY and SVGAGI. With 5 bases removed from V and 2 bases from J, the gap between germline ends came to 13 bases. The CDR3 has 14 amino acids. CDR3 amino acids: CASSADFLAYEQYF. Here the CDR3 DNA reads TGTGCCAGCAGTGCGGACTTTTTAGCCTACGAGCAGTACTTC.

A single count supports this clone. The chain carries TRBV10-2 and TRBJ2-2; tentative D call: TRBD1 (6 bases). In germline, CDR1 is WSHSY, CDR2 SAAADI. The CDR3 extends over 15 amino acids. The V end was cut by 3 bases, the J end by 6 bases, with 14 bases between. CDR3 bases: TGCGCCAGCAGTGAAAACAGGGACGGACCCGGGGAGCTGTTTTTT. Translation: CASSENRDGPGELFF.

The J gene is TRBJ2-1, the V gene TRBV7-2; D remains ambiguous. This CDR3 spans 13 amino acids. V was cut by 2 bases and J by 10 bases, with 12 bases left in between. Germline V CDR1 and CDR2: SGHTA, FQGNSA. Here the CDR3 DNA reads TGTGCCAGCAGCTTAACCTTGGCGGTGGAGCAGTTCTTC. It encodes CASSLTLAVEQFF. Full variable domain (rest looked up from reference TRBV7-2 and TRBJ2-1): GAGVSQSPSNKVTEKGKDVELRCDPISGHTALYWYRQSLGQGLEFLIYFQGNSAPDKSGLPSDRFSAERTGGSVSTLTIQRTQQEDSAVYLCASSLTLAVEQFFGPGTRLTVL.

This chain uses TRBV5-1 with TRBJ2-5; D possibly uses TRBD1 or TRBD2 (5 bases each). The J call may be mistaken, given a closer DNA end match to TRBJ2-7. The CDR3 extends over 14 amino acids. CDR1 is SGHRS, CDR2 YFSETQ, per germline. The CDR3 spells CASSSRDGSYEQYF. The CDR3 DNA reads TGCGCCAGCAGCTCACGGGACGGCTCCTACGAGCAGTACTTC.

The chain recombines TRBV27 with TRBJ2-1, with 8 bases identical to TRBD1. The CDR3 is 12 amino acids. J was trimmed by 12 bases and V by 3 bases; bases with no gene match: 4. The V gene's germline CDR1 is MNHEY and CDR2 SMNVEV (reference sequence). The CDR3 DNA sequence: TGTGCCAGCAGTTTTGTCGGACAGGGGCAGTTCTTC. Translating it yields CASSFVGQGQFF.